This paragraph reports one TCR beta chain. The data were obtained in a study of cytotoxic CD8 clonotypes in ibrutinib-treated CLL. Background on the study: Patients: around 11 relapsed/refractory, more than 14 treatment-naive, roughly 18 IGHV unmutated. Outcomes included around 24 partial and 2 complete responses; after median roughly 70 months, approximately 14 stayed remitted and about twelve progressed.

TCR beta libraries used around 2.2 micrograms of genomic DNA from cryopreserved PBMCs. Target depth was 1 in 200,000 to 1 in 1 million T cells, about 10x per clonotype. This table comes from immunoSEQ multiplex PCR, and its TCRdb copy is limited to in-frame clones, with some not included. Seen here are around 250,000 clones, 70% observed once, and the top ten hold approximately 15%. Trimming took 2 bases from V and 12 from J; bases not matched to a gene: 5. CDR1 is SGHTA and CDR2 is FQGTGA in the germline V gene. This CDR3 region has 12 residues. The chain carries TRBV7-3 and TRBJ2-7, with TRBD2 matching over 9 bases. Sequenced material: PBMCs, taken after 24 months of ibrutinib treatment. This clonotype originated in a human donor with chronic lymphocytic leukemia. The CDR3 DNA reads as TGTGCCAGCAGCTTAGCTAGCGGGATTGTGTACTTC. This translates into CASSLASGIVYF.